Reported below is one T cell receptor beta chain. Trimming removed 5 bases from V and 5 bases from J; junction bases left unmatched: 8. The CDR3 runs to 15 residues. Looked up from germline, CDR1 is MNHEY and CDR2 is SVGAGI. This sample was taken from a study of blood T cell repertoires in COVID-19. Study-level background: The analysed material was cDNA or gDNA that came from T cells, B-cell-depleted T cells, or PBMCs.

Generated by immunoSEQ multiplex PCR, the TCRdb table keeps only in-frame clones and is missing some. The repertoire holds about 210,000 clones, with around 81% as singletons. The sequence was collected from a man in his 60s with COVID-19, enrolled during active disease. The rearrangement links TRBV6-5 to TRBJ1-2; 10 nucleotides agree with TRBD1. Source material: peripheral blood. The DNA of the CDR3 is TGTGCCAGCAGTACCCCGGGACAGGGGCCATATGGCTACACCTTC. It encodes CASSTPGQGPYGYTF.